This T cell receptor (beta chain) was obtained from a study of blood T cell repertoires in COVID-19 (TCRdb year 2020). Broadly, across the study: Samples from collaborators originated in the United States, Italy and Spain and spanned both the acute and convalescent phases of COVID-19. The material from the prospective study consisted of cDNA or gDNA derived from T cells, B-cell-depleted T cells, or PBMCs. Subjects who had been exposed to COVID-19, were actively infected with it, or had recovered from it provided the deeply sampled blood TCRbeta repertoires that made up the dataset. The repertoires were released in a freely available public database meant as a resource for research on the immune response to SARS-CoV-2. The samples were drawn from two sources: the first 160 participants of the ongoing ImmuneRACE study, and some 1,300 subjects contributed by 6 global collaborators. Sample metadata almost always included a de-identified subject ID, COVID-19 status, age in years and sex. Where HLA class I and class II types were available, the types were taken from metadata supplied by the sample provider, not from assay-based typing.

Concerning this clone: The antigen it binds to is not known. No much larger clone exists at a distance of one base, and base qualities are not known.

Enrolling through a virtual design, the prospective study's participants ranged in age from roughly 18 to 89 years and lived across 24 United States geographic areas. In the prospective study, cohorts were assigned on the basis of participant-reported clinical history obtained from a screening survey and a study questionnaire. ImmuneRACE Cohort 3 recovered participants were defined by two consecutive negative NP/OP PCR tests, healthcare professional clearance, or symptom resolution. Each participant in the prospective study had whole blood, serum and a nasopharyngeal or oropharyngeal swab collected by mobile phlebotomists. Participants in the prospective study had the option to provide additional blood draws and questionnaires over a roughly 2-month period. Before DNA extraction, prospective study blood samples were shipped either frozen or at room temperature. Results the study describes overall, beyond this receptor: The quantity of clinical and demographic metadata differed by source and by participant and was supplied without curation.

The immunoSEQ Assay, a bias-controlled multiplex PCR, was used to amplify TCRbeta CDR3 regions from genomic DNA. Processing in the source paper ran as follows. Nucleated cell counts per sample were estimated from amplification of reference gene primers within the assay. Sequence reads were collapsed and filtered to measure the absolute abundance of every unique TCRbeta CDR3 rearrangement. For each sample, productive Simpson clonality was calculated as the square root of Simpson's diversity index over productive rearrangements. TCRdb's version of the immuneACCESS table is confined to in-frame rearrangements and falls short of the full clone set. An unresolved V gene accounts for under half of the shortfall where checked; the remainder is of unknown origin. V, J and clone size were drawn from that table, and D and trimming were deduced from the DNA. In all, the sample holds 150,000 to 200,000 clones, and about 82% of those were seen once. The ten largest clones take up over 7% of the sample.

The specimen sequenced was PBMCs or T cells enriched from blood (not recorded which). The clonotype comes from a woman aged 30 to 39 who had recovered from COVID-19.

The DNA reads as follows: TGTGCCAGCAGCTTCCCAATAGGAGCGGGAAGCTCCTACAATGAGCAGTTCTTC. Its amino acids are CASSFPIGAGSSYNEQFF. In this chain, TRBV7-9 is recombined with TRBJ2-1; TRBD2 lines up with 7 middle nucleotides. V ends up 3 bases short and J 0 bases short, with an unmatched junction base count of 11. CDR1 and CDR2, looked up from the germline V gene (reference sequence), are SEHNR and FQNEAQ. The CDR3 numbers 18 residues from cysteine through phenylalanine. CDR3 DNA is the only sequence kept; it has 54 bases, read in frame from the first base.